This paragraph covers one T cell receptor (beta chain) sequence. The data were taken from a study of T cell responses to AZD1222 COVID-19 vaccine. Clones were sequenced by immunoSEQ multiplex PCR, and TCRdb holds only the in-frame ones, with some missing. The sample carries nearly 110,000 clones, 90% to 95% recorded once. The TCR was taken from an adult who received the AZD1222 COVID-19 vaccine. The sequencing used peripheral blood, collected 28 days after the second AZD1222 dose.

The CDR3 is CASSPTALNTEAFF. The CDR3 region has the DNA TGTGCCAGCAGTCCGACAGCCTTGAACACTGAAGCTTTCTTT. The V call is TRBV6-6, the J call TRBJ1-1; a possible D gene is TRBD1 (5 bases). This CDR3 has 14 amino acids. Looked up from germline, CDR1 is MNHNY and CDR2 is SVGAGI (reference sequence). V lost 5 bases and J 0 bases, leaving 10 bases between the germline ends.